The rows below give T cell receptor beta chains drawn from one sample of a study of blood T cell repertoires in COVID-19. The data were produced by immunoSEQ multiplex PCR, yet TCRdb's version contains in-frame clones alone and is incomplete. The sample consists of approximately 190,000 clones, about 90% of them appearing once. The source material was peripheral blood. These receptors originate from a man between 60 and 75 years old with active or convalescent COVID-19. Both conserved end residues are part of each CDR3. The order of the fields is CDR3 length, clone size, J gene, V gene, D gene, CDR3 protein, CDR3 DNA. A D gene is named only where the DNA matches it firmly. A row's size may be missing; if present it is once, few, many or a size class.

>13|once|TRBJ1-2|TRBV29-1|TRBD1
CSVDSDRFYGYTF
TGCAGCGTGGATTCGGACAGGTTCTATGGCTACACCTTC
>13|NA|TRBJ1-1|TRBV9|TRBD1
CASSVGTGEQAFF
TGTGCCAGCAGCGTAGGGACAGGGGAGCAAGCTTTCTTT
>13|few|TRBJ1-6|TRBV19|NA
CASSMGANSPLHF
TGTGCCAGTAGTATGGGGGCGAATTCACCCCTCCACTTT
>14|NA|TRBJ1-1|TRBV3-1/TRBV3-2|NA
CASSQSWGDGEAFF
TGTGCCAGCAGCCAATCTTGGGGGGATGGTGAAGCTTTCTTT
>14|NA|TRBJ2-5|TRBV5-4|NA
CASSSGQPQETQYF
TGTGCCAGCAGCTCTGGACAGCCCCAAGAGACCCAGTACTTC
>15|few|TRBJ1-2|TRBV7-9|TRBD1
CASSLERQGNYGYTF
TGTGCCAGCAGCTTAGAGAGACAGGGTAACTATGGCTACACCTTC
>16|NA|TRBJ1-1|TRBV5-4|NA
CASSSLQGPRNTEAFF
TGTGCCAGCAGCTCTCTTCAGGGGCCGCGAAACACTGAAGCTTTCTTT
>13|NA|TRBJ2-7|TRBV6-6|TRBD1
CASTRDRAYEQYF
TGTGCCAGCACCCGGGACAGGGCCTACGAGCAGTACTTC
>15|few|TRBJ2-7|TRBV11-2|NA
CASSPGQTLYYEQYF
TGTGCCAGCAGCCCCGGACAGACTCTATACTACGAGCAGTACTTC
>18|NA|TRBJ1-5|TRBV11-3|NA
CASSLGWGAGKSNQPQHF
TGTGCCAGCAGCTTAGGCTGGGGTGCAGGGAAGAGCAATCAGCCCCAGCATTTT
>14|NA|TRBJ1-5|TRBV25-1|NA
CASSERDSNQPQHF
TGTGCCAGCAGTGAGAGGGATAGCAATCAGCCCCAGCATTTT
>16|NA|TRBJ1-4|TRBV3-1/TRBV3-2|NA
CASSQRGSGANEKLFF
TGTGCCAGCAGCCAACGAGGGAGCGGGGCTAATGAAAAACTGTTTTTT
>16|NA|TRBJ1-5|TRBV2|TRBD1
CASSVGQGASNQPQHF
TGTGCCAGCAGTGTGGGACAGGGGGCGAGCAATCAGCCCCAGCATTTT
>11|NA|TRBJ1-1|TRBV2|NA
CASTVNTEAFF
TGTGCCAGCACGGTGAACACTGAAGCTTTCTTT
>14|NA|TRBJ1-5|TRBV6-6|TRBD1
CASSYRGQNQPQHF
TGTGCCAGCAGTTACAGGGGGCAAAATCAGCCCCAGCATTTT
>14|NA|TRBJ1-6|TRBV27|TRBD1
CASTLGQGNSPLHF
TGTGCCAGCACTCTGGGACAGGGGAATTCACCCCTCCACTTT
>12|NA|TRBJ2-3|TRBV18|NA
CASSPGADTQYF
TGTGCCAGCTCACCAGGAGCAGATACGCAGTATTTT
>15|NA|TRBJ2-4|TRBV6-7|NA
CASSYSNSVKNIQYF
TGTGCCAGCAGTTACTCGAATAGCGTCAAAAACATTCAGTACTTC
>14|NA|TRBJ1-4|TRBV19|NA
CASSIDPGDGKLFF
TGTGCCAGTAGTATAGATCCAGGGGACGGAAAACTGTTTTTT
>15|NA|TRBJ2-1|TRBV5-1|NA
CAIPPGDNQYNEQFF
TGCGCCATCCCCCCCGGGGACAACCAATACAATGAGCAGTTCTTC
>16|NA|TRBJ1-1|TRBV18|TRBD1
CASSPNPRQGLSEAFF
TGTGCCAGCTCACCAAACCCCCGACAGGGATTATCCGAAGCTTTCTTT
>18|NA|TRBJ2-3|TRBV15|TRBD2
CATSRDISAGGQRLAQYF
TGTGCCACCAGCAGAGATATATCAGCGGGGGGCCAACGACTAGCGCAGTATTTT
>15|NA|TRBJ2-1|TRBV6-2/TRBV6-3|TRBD1
CASSDQGARYNEQFF
TGTGCCAGCAGTGATCAGGGGGCGCGTTACAATGAGCAGTTCTTC
>16|NA|TRBJ1-6|TRBV6-6|TRBD1
CASTKPTGLSNSPLHF
TGTGCCAGCACCAAGCCGACAGGGCTTAGCAATTCACCCCTCCACTTT
>18|NA|TRBJ2-3|TRBV5-1|NA
CASSLVADSGLRTDTQYF
TGCGCCAGCAGCTTGGTGGCGGACTCCGGTTTGAGGACAGATACGCAGTATTTT
>19|once|TRBJ1-2|TRBV11-3|NA
CASSPRRWGGRKVRYGYTF
TGTGCCAGCAGCCCCAGGCGTTGGGGGGGGCGCAAGGTTCGATATGGCTACACCTTC
>16|NA|TRBJ1-6|TRBV5-1|NA
CASSLGSGTHNSPLHF
TGCGCCAGCAGCTTGGGGTCGGGGACACATAATTCACCCCTCCACTTT
>15|NA|TRBJ1-1|TRBV5-5|NA
CASSLFGGLNTEAFF
TGTGCCAGCAGCTTGTTCGGCGGCCTGAACACTGAAGCTTTCTTT
>14|NA|TRBJ1-2|TRBV18|NA
CASSPDRINYGYTF
TGTGCCAGCTCACCAGACAGGATAAACTATGGCTACACCTTC
>13|NA|TRBJ1-6|TRBV5-1|NA
CASSEGLNSPLHF
TGCGCCAGCAGCGAGGGTCTGAATTCACCCCTCCACTTT
>13|NA|TRBJ1-1|TRBV21-1|NA
CASSKGGGGEAFF
TGTGCCAGCAGCAAAGGGGGGGGTGGTGAAGCTTTCTTT
>14|NA|TRBJ1-2|TRBV9|NA
CASSPARESYGYTF
TGTGCCAGCAGCCCTGCTCGTGAGTCCTATGGCTACACCTTC
>15|NA|TRBJ1-2|TRBV5-6|NA
CASSPNAGQNYGYTF
TGTGCCAGCAGCCCGAACGCAGGGCAAAACTATGGCTACACCTTC
>15|NA|TRBJ2-2|TRBV2|NA
CASRPDRSNTGELFF
TGTGCCAGCAGACCCGACAGGAGCAACACCGGGGAGCTGTTTTTT
>20|many|TRBJ1-1|TRBV20-1|TRBD1
CSASEVVSGQVAAPNTEAFF
TGCAGTGCTAGTGAGGTGGTATCGGGACAGGTCGCGGCTCCGAACACTGAAGCTTTCTTT
>15|NA|TRBJ2-2|TRBV4-1|TRBD2
CASSQAGGRTGELFF
TGCGCCAGCAGCCAAGCGGGGGGGCGTACCGGGGAGCTGTTTTTT
>11|NA|TRBJ1-1|TRBV29-1|NA
CSVLLDRKAFF
TGCAGCGTCCTACTGGACAGAAAAGCTTTCTTT
>12|NA|TRBJ1-1|TRBV7-9|NA
CASSFVSGEAFF
TGTGCCAGCAGCTTCGTCTCAGGGGAAGCTTTCTTT
>11|NA|TRBJ1-2|TRBV2|NA
CASKGVKGYTF
TGTGCCAGCAAGGGAGTCAAGGGCTACACCTTC
>14|NA|TRBJ2-3|TRBV27|NA
CASSSGRSADTQYF
TGTGCCAGCAGTTCAGGGCGTTCGGCAGATACGCAGTATTTT
>11|NA|TRBJ1-1|TRBV6-5|TRBD1
CASSYDRGAFF
TGTGCCAGCAGTTATGACAGGGGAGCTTTCTTT
>13|NA|TRBJ1-2|TRBV28|NA
CASSFTGSYGYTF
TGTGCCAGCAGTTTTACGGGTAGCTATGGCTACACCTTC